The clone carrying this T cell receptor (beta chain) was observed at least ten times. Amplified regions were TCR beta CDR3 sequences from RNA transcripts. Carried out on the TCR CDR3, a first-round RT-PCR used the HTBI primer set. Via MiXCR, TCRdb re-called the multiplex PCR reads, giving one row per CDR3 protein. Altogether about 380,000 distinct CDR3 sequences are present, roughly 13% being singletons, with the ten largest covering around 21%. The CDR3 is 13 amino acids. CDR1 and CDR2 from the germline V gene are GTSNPN and SVGIG (reference sequence). Trimming pared 2 bases from V and 1 base from J, leaving 8 bases between. The sample is drawn from a study of T cells in Graves' hyperthyroidism and ophthalmopathy.

The chain carries TRBV30 and TRBJ1-1, with D unclear. Sequenced input: blood. The TCR originated in a man aged 30 to 45 with Graves' hyperthyroidism that later progressed to Graves' ophthalmopathy. The CDR3 here is CAWSLSWNTEAFF. The CDR3 region has the DNA TGTGCCTGGAGTTTGAGCTGGAACACTGAAGCTTTCTTT.